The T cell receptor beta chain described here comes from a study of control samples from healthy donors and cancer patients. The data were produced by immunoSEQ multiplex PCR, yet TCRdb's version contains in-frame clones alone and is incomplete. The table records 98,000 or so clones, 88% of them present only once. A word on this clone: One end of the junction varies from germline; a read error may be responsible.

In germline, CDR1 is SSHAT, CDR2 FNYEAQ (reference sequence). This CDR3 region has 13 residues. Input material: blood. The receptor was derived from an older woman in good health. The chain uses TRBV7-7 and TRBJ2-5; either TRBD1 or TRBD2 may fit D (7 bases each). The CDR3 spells CASSSRGGETQYF. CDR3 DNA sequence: TGTGCTAGCAGCTCCAGGGGGGGAGAGACCCAGTACTTC.